This T cell receptor beta chain was found in a study of regulatory T cells in long-lasting Graves disease. Notes on the study in general: TRBV28, TRBJ1-2 and TRBJ2-5 emerged as the favored segments in persistent disease.

Through Arm-PCR of CDR3 regions and iRepertoire HTBI primers, TCR beta libraries were built. TCRdb reprocessed the multiplex PCR reads via MiXCR and lists one record per CDR3 protein. This sample has about half a million distinct CDR3 sequences, with less than 25% found just once. The CDR3 totals 16 residues. Germline CDR1 is DFQATT and CDR2 is SNEGSKA (reference sequence). V was shortened by 5 bases and J by 0 bases, with 18 bases between the two germline ends. Turning to this clonotype: Its target is not known.

Time point specified: persistent/refractory GD, antithyroid drugs over 5 years with positive TRAb. Making the TCR library involved RNA that had been extracted from PBMCs. This chain uses TRBV20-1 with TRBJ2-3; D may be TRBD2 (5 bases). This receptor was identified in a female donor with Graves disease. The material was peripheral blood mononuclear cells (PBMCs), obtained when the disease was refractory, from a patient treated with antithyroid drugs. The CDR3 region has the DNA TGCAGTGCTGCAAGCGTACAAGCGGTGAGCACAGATACGCAGTATTTT. Translated: CSAASVQAVSTDTQYF.